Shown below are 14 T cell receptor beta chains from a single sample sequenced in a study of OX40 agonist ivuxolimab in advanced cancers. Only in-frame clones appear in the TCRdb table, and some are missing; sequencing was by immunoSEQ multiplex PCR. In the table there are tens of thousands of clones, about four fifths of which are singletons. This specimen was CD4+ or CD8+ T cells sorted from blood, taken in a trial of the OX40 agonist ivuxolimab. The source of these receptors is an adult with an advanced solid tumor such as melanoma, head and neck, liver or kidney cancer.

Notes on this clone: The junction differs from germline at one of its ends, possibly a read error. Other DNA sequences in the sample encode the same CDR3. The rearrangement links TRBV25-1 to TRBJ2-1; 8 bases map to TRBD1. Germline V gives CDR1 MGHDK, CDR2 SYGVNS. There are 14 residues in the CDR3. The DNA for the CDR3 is TGTGCCAGCAGTCCAGACAGGGGAAACAATGAACAGTTCTTC. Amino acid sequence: CASSPDRGNNEQFF.

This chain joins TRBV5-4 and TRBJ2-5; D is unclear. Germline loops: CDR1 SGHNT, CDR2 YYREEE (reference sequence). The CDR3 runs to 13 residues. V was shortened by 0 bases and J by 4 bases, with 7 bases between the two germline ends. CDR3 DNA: TGTGCCAGCAGCTTGGCAGGACCAGAGACCCAGTACTTC. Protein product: CASSLAGPETQYF.

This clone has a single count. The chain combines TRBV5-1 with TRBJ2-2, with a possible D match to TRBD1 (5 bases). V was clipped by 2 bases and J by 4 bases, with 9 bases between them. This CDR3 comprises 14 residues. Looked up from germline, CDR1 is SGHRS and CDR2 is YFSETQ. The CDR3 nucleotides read TGCGCCAGCAGCTTTGGTAGGGGCACCGGGGAGCTGTTTTTT. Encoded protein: CASSFGRGTGELFF.

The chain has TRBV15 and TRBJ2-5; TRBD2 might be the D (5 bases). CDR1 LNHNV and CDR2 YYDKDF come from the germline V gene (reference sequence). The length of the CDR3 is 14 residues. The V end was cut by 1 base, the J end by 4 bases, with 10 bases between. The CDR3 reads CATSRAASSETQYF. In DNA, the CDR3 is TGTGCCACCAGCAGAGCGGCTAGCTCAGAGACCCAGTACTTC.

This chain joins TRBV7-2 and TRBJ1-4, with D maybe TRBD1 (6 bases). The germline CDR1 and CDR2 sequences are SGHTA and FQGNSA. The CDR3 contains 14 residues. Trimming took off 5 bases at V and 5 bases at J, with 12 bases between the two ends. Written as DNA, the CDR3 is TGTGCCAGCAGCAACAGGGCCACAAATGAAAAACTGTTTTTT. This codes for CASSNRATNEKLFF.

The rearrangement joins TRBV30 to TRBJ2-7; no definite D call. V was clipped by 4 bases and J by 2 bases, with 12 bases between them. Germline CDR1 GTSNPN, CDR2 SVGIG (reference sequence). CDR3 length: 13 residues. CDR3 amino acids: CAWMISATYEQYF. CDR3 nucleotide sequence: TGTGCCTGGATGATCAGTGCGACCTACGAGCAGTACTTC.

CDR3 sequence reads: CAWSYGGETQYF. The CDR3 nucleotides read TGTGCCTGGAGTTACGGAGGGGAGACCCAGTACTTC. The chain combines TRBV30 with TRBJ2-5; a weak D match, TRBD2 (6 bases). The length of the CDR3 is 12 residues. CDR1 and CDR2 from the germline V gene are GTSNPN and SVGIG (reference sequence). V dropped 2 bases and J dropped 5 bases, with 9 bases sitting between them.

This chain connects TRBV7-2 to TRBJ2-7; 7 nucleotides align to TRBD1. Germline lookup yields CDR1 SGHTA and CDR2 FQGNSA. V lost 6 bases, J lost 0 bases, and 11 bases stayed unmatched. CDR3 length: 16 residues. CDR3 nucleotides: TGTGCCAGCAGTGGGTCCGGGGACAGAAGCTCCTACGAGCAGTACTTC. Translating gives CASSGSGDRSSYEQYF.

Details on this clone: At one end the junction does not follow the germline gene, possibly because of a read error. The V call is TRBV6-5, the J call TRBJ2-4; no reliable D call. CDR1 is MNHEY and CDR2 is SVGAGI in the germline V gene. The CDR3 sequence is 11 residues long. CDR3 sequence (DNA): TGTGCCAGCAGTAAGACCGATAGGCGGATGTTC. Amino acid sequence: CASSKTDRRMF.

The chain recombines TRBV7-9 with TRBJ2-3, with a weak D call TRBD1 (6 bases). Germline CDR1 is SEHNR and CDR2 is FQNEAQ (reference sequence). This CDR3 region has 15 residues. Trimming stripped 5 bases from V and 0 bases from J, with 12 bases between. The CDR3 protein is CASSPEGVSTDTQYF. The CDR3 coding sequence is TGTGCCAGCAGCCCCGAGGGGGTCAGCACAGATACGCAGTATTTT.

Here the CDR3 reads CASSFLRDSGTEAFF. CDR3 in DNA: TGTGCCAGCAGCTTTCTCCGGGACAGTGGAACTGAAGCTTTCTTT. The chain has TRBV6-6 and TRBJ1-1, with 7 bases matching TRBD1. From germline, CDR1 is MNHNY and CDR2 SVGAGI (reference sequence). This CDR3 contains 15 residues. After removal of 6 bases from V and 5 bases from J, the junction contained 12 bases not matched to a gene.

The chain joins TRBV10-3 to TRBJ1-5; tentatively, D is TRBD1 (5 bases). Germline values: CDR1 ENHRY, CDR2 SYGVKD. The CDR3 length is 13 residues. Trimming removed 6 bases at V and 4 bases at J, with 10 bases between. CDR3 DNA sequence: TGTGCCATCAGCGGGACTTTTAATCAGCCCCAGCATTTT. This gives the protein CAISGTFNQPQHF.

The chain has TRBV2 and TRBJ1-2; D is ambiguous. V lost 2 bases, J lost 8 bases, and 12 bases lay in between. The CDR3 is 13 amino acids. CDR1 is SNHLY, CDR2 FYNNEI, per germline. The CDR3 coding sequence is TGTGCCAGCAGTGAACGCATCGCTCGAGGCTACACCTTC. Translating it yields CASSERIARGYTF.

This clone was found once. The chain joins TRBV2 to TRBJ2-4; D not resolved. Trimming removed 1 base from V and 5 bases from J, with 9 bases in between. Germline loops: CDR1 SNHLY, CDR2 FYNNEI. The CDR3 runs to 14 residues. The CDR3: CASSEVTAENIQYF. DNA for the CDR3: TGTGCCAGCAGTGAAGTGACGGCCGAAAACATTCAGTACTTC.